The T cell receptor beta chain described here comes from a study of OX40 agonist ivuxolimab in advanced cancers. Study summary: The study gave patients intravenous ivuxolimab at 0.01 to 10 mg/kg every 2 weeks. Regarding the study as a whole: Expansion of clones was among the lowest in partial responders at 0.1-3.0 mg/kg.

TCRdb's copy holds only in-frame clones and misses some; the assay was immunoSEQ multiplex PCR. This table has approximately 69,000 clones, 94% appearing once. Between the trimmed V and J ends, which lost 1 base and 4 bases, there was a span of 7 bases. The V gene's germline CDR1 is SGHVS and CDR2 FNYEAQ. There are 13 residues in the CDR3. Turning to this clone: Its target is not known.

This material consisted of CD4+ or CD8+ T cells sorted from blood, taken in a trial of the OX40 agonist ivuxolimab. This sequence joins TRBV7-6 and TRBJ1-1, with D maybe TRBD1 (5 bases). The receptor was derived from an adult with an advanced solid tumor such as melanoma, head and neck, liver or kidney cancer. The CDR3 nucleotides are TGTGCCAGCAGCTTAGGGGGGAGCACTGAAGCTTTCTTT. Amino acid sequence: CASSLGGSTEAFF.